The 21 T cell receptor beta chains below were found in one sample sequenced in a study of OX40 agonist ivuxolimab in advanced cancers. Profiled with immunoSEQ multiplex PCR; TCRdb holds only in-frame clones, not every one. The sample shows tens of thousands of clones, around 86% of them seen only once. The source was CD4+ or CD8+ T cells sorted from blood, collected in a trial of the OX40 agonist ivuxolimab. The receptors were gathered from an adult with an advanced solid tumor such as melanoma, head and neck, liver or kidney cancer.

The J gene is TRBJ1-6, the V gene TRBV11-2; 7 bases map to TRBD1. Germline CDR1 SGHAT, CDR2 FQNNGV. Trimming cost V 3 bases and J 7 bases; bases outside gene matches: 3. This CDR3 is 14 amino acids long. CDR3 in DNA: TGTGCCAGCAGCTTGACAGGGAGCAATTCACCCCTCCACTTT. It specifies CASSLTGSNSPLHF.

This sequence joins TRBV7-2 and TRBJ1-2; 9 bases align to TRBD1. The germline V gene has CDR1 SGHTA and CDR2 FQGNSA. Trimming took 3 bases from V and 2 from J; bases not matched to a gene: 4. This CDR3 is built from 15 residues. Written as DNA, the CDR3 is TGTGCCAGCAGCTTTACCGGGACAGGGAACTATGGCTACACCTTC. Translated, it gives CASSFTGTGNYGYTF.

The chain employs TRBV7-9 and TRBJ2-7; D gene unclear. CDR1 SEHNR and CDR2 FQNEAQ come from the germline V gene (reference sequence). The germline V and J ends were trimmed by 7 bases and 12 bases, with 16 bases remaining between them. The CDR3 length is 11 residues. This CDR3 is CASTPVEARYF. The CDR3 DNA reads as TGTGCCAGCACACCAGTAGAGGCCAGGTACTTC.

This clone was detected a few times. The chain uses TRBV2 and TRBJ1-3, with a possible D match to TRBD1 (5 bases). V gave up 5 bases and J gave up 0 bases, with 11 bases separating them. This CDR3 has 15 residues. Germline CDR1 SNHLY, CDR2 FYNNEI. The CDR3 region is CASSLQVLSGNTIYF. The CDR3 bases are TGTGCCAGCAGTTTACAGGTTCTCTCTGGAAACACCATATATTTT.

V usage is TRBV4-2 and J usage is TRBJ2-3; D is undetermined. Looked up from germline, CDR1 is LGHNA and CDR2 is YNFKEQ. With 1 base removed from V and 0 bases from J, the gap between germline ends came to 8 bases. The CDR3 consists of 15 residues. In DNA, the CDR3 is TGTGCCAGCAGCCAAGGGTCTCTTAGCACAGATACGCAGTATTTT. As protein: CASSQGSLSTDTQYF.

The V gene is TRBV6-5, the J gene TRBJ2-1; TRBD2 agrees at 12 bases. The trim removed 4 bases at V and 12 bases at J, leaving 10 bases unmatched. There are 15 residues in the CDR3. From germline, CDR1 is MNHEY and CDR2 SVGAGI. This chain's CDR3 is CASSSSSGRAVTQFF. The CDR3 region has the DNA TGTGCCAGCAGTTCATCTAGCGGGAGGGCCGTTACGCAGTTCTTC.

This chain links TRBV5-1 with TRBJ2-1, with D uncertain. Germline V gene data show CDR1 as SGHRS and CDR2 as YFSETQ. This CDR3 is built from 14 residues. Deletions cut 7 bases from V and 6 bases from J, with 17 bases between. The CDR3 loop reads CASSHGTLGNEQFF. In DNA form, the CDR3 reads TGCGCCAGCTCCCATGGAACGCTAGGCAATGAGCAGTTCTTC.

Only a few counts were recorded for this clone. The V gene is TRBV5-6, the J gene TRBJ2-1; 14 bases are shared with TRBD2. The CDR3 sequence is 15 residues long. Trimming at V came to 4 bases and at J to 12 bases, leaving 9 bases not matched to a gene. Germline assignment: CDR1 SGHDT and CDR2 YYEEEE. The chain's CDR3 is CASSLGLAGVFGQFF. The CDR3 region has the DNA TGTGCCAGCAGCCTGGGACTAGCGGGAGTGTTCGGGCAGTTCTTC.

CDR3 in amino acids: CASSNQQGALLTGELFF. CDR3 bases: TGTGCCAGCAGTAACCAGCAGGGGGCATTACTCACCGGGGAGCTGTTTTTT. V is TRBV27 and J is TRBJ2-2; 8 nucleotides match TRBD1. V gave up 5 bases and J gave up 4 bases; unmatched junction bases: 12. CDR1 is MNHEY and CDR2 is SMNVEV in the germline V gene (reference sequence). The CDR3 contains 17 residues.

The chain couples TRBV11-2 to TRBJ2-1; D not certain. The CDR3 spans 13 residues. Germline CDR1 and CDR2: SGHAT and FQNNGV. The ends were cut back, 3 bases at V and 4 bases at J, with 7 bases in the middle. CDR3 sequence: CASSFGEYNEQFF. Written as DNA, the CDR3 is TGTGCCAGCAGCTTTGGAGAGTACAATGAGCAGTTCTTC.

Of note for this clone: An end of the junction does not agree with germline; a read error may underlie this. V is TRBV7-9 and J is TRBJ1-4; the D is unclear. The CDR3 consists of 13 residues. The germline V gene encodes CDR1 SEHNR and CDR2 FQNEAQ (reference sequence). The CDR3 bases are TGTGCCAGCAGCCTTCACGGGCGCGAAAGACTGTTTTTT. Translation: CASSLHGRERLFF.

The genes are TRBV5-1 and TRBJ1-4, with D perhaps TRBD1 (6 bases). Germline assignment: CDR1 SGHRS and CDR2 YFSETQ. This CDR3 contains 15 residues. V shed 2 bases and J shed 4 bases, with 12 bases lying between them. The CDR3 sequence: CASSLGQPGNEKLFF. CDR3 in DNA: TGCGCCAGCAGCTTAGGACAGCCGGGTAATGAAAAACTGTTTTTT.

V is TRBV5-5 and J is TRBJ2-2, with D uncertain. Trimming left V 4 bases short and J 6 bases short, with 13 bases between. Germline CDR1 is SGHKS and CDR2 is YYEKEE (reference sequence). This CDR3 comprises 14 residues. The CDR3 region is CASSPGHESGELFF. The CDR3 bases are TGTGCCAGCAGCCCCGGGCATGAATCCGGGGAGCTGTTTTTT.

This rearrangement joins TRBV10-1 to TRBJ2-2; D is possibly TRBD1 (5 bases). The V end was cut by 6 bases, the J end by 3 bases, with 11 bases between. CDR3 size: 14 residues. Germline V CDR1 and CDR2: WNHNN, SYGVQD (reference sequence). The CDR3 region is CASSVTADTGELFF. In DNA, the CDR3 is TGCGCCAGCAGCGTGACAGCCGACACCGGGGAGCTGTTTTTT.

The gene calls are TRBV9 and TRBJ2-2; the D call may be TRBD1 or TRBD2 (5 bases each). CDR1 SGDLS and CDR2 YYNGEE come from the germline V gene. Trimming stripped 0 bases from V and 6 bases from J, with 18 bases between. There are 17 residues in the CDR3. CDR3 amino acids: CASSVEVGPVLAGELFF. The CDR3 DNA is TGTGCCAGCAGCGTAGAGGTGGGACCGGTCTTGGCCGGGGAGCTGTTTTTT.

On this clone: At one boundary the junction diverges from the germline segment, which might be a read error. This same CDR3 is encoded by further DNA sequences in the sample. This CDR3 reads CASSMGNNYGYTF. Written as DNA, the CDR3 is TGCGCCTCTTCCATGGGGAACAACTATGGCTACACCTTC. The rearrangement joins TRBV2 to TRBJ1-2; no firm D call. The CDR3 has 13 residues. Germline loops: CDR1 SNHLY, CDR2 FYNNEI.

The V gene is TRBV2, the J gene TRBJ1-2, with D possibly TRBD1 on 6 matching bases. This CDR3 comprises 11 residues. Germline CDR1 is SNHLY and CDR2 is FYNNEI. V lost 6 bases and J 11 bases, leaving 13 bases between the germline ends. CDR3 protein: CASSIYREYTF. The CDR3 nucleotides read TGTGCCAGCAGCATCTACAGGGAATACACCTTC.

The chain has TRBV27 and TRBJ2-5; 7 nucleotides match TRBD1. The DNA end is more similar to TRBJ2-7, so the J call may be wrong. CDR3 length equals 14 residues. Germline loops: CDR1 MNHEY, CDR2 SMNVEV (reference sequence). In DNA, the CDR3 is TGTGCCAGCAGCCGACAGGGTCAAGGATACGAGCAGTACTTC. Amino acid sequence: CASSRQGQGYEQYF.

V is TRBV18 and J is TRBJ1-1; no clear D gene. V lost 6 bases and J 1 base, leaving 12 bases between the germline ends. Germline V gene lookup returns CDR1 KGHSH and CDR2 LQKENI. The CDR3 loop spans 14 amino acids. CDR3 nucleotide sequence: TGTGCCAGCTCCCTGGTGGTTACGAACACTGAAGCTTTCTTT. Translating gives CASSLVVTNTEAFF.

This chain connects TRBV15 to TRBJ2-7; D gene ambiguous. The CDR3 is made up of 11 amino acids. The germline V and J ends were trimmed by 4 bases and 4 bases, with 5 bases remaining between them. Germline V gene data show CDR1 as LNHNV and CDR2 as YYDKDF (reference sequence). CDR3 DNA sequence: TGTGCCACCAGCACCTTATACGAGCAGTACTTC. Translated, it gives CATSTLYEQYF.

This sequence joins TRBV5-1 and TRBJ1-2; 7 nucleotides agree with TRBD1. The V gene end was trimmed by 4 bases and the J gene end by 0 bases; junction bases not matched to a gene: 3. This CDR3 has 14 residues. Germline CDR1 reads SGHRS; CDR2 reads YFSETQ. This chain's CDR3 is CASSDGQANYGYTF. CDR3 nucleotides: TGCGCCAGCAGCGACGGACAGGCTAACTATGGCTACACCTTC.